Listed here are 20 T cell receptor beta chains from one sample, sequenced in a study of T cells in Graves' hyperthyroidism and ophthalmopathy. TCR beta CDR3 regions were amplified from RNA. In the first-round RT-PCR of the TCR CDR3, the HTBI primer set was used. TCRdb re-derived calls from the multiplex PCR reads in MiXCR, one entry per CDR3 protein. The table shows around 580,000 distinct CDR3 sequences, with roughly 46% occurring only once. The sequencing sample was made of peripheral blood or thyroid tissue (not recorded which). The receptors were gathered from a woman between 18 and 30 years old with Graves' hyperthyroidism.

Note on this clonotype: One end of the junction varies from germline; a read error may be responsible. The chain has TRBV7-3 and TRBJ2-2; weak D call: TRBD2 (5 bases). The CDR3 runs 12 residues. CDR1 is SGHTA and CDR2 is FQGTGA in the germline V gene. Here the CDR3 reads CVSSGLTGELVF. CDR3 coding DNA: TGTGTCAGCAGTGGACTTACCGGGGAGCTGGTTTTT.

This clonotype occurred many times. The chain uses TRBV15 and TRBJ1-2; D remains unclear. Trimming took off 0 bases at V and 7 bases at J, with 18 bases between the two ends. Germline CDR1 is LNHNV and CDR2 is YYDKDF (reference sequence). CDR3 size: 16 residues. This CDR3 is CATSRDRTRRFGGYTF. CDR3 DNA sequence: TGTGCCACCAGCAGAGATAGAACCCGGCGTTTCGGTGGCTACACCTTC.

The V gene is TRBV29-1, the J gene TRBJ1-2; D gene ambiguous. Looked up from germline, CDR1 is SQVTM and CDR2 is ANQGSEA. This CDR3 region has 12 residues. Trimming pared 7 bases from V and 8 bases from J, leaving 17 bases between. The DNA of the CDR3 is TGCAGCGGGTATATTGGTGAGCAGGGCTACACCTTC. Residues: CSGYIGEQGYTF.

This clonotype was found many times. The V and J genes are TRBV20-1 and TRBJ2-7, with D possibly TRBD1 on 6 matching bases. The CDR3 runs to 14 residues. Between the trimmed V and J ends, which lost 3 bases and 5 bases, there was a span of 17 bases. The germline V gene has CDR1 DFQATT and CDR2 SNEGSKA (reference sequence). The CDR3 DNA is TGCAGTGCTAGGCCCCCGAGGGGGATCGACGAGCAGTACTTC. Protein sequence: CSARPPRGIDEQYF.

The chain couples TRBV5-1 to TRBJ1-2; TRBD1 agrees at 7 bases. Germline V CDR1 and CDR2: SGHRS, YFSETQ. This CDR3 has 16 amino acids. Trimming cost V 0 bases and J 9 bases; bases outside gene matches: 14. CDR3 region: CASSLGPPTGMYCYTF. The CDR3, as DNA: TGCGCCAGCAGCTTGGGGCCCCCGACAGGGATGTATTGCTACACCTTC.

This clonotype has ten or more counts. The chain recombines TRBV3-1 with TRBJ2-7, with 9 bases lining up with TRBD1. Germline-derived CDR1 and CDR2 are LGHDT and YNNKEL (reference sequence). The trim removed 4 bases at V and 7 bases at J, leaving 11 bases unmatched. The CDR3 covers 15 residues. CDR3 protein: CASSLTRDRAGEQYF. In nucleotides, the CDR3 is TGTGCCAGCAGCCTAACCCGGGACAGGGCAGGGGAGCAGTACTTC.

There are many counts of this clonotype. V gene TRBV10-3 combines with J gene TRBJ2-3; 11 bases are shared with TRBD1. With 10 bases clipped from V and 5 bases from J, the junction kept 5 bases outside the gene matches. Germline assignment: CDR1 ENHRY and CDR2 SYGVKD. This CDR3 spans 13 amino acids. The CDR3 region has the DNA TGTGCCACCGGGACAGGGGGGGAAGATACGCAGTATTTT. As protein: CATGTGGEDTQYF.

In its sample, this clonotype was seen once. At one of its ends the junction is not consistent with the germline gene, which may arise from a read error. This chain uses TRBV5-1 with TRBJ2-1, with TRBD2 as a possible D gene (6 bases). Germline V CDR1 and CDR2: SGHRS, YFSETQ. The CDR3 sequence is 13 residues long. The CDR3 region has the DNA TGCGCCAGCAAGTGGGGGGTCTACAATGGGCAGTTCTTC. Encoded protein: CASKWGVYNGQFF.

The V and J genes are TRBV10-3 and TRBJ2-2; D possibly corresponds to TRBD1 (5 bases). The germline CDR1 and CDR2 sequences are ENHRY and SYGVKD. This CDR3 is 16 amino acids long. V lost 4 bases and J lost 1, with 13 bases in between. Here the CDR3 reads CAISARRQGNTGELFF. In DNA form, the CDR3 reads TGTGCCATCAGTGCTAGACGGCAGGGGAACACCGGGGAGCTGTTTTTT.

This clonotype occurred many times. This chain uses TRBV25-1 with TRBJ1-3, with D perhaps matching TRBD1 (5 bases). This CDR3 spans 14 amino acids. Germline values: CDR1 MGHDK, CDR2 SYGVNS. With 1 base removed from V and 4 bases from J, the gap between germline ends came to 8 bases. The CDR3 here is CASSESGPGNTIYF. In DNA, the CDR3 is TGTGCCAGCAGTGAATCGGGGCCGGGAAACACCATATATTTT.

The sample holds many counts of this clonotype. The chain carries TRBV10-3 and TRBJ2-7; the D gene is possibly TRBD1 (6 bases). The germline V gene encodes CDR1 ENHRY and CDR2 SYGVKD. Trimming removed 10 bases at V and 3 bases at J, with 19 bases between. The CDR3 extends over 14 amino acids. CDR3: CATVVGGDFYEQYF. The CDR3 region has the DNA TGTGCCACCGTAGTTGGGGGCGACTTCTACGAGCAGTACTTC.

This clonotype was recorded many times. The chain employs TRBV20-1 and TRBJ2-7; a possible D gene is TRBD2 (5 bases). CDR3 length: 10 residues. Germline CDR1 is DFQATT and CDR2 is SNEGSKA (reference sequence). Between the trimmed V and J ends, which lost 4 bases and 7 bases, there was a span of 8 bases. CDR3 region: CSATRREQYF. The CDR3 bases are TGCAGTGCTACCCGGAGGGAGCAGTACTTC.

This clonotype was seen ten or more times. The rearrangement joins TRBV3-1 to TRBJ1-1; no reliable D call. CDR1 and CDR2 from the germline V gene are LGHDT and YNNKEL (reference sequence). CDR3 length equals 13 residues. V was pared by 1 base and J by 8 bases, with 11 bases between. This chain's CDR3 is CASSQVRAGEAFF. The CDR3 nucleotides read TGTGCCAGCAGCCAAGTCCGGGCCGGGGAAGCTTTCTTT.

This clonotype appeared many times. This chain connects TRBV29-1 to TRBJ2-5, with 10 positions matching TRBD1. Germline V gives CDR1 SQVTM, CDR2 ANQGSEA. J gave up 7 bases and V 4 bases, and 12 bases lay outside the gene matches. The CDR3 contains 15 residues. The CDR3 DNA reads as TGCAGCGTTGTGCCCCGGGACAGGGGCCTGGGGACCCAGTACTTC. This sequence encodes CSVVPRDRGLGTQYF.

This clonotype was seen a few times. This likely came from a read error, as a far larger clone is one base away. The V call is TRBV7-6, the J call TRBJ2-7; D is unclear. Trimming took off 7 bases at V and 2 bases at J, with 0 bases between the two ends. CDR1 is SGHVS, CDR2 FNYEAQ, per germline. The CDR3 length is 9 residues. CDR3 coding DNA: TGTGCCAGCACCTACGAGCAGTACTTC. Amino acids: CASTYEQYF.

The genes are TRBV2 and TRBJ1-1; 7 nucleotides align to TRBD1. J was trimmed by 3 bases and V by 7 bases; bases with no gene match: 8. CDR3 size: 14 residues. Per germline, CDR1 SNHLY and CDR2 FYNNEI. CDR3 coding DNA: TGTGCCAGCAATGGGCAGACAGGGCACACTGAAGCTTTCTTT. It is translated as CASNGQTGHTEAFF. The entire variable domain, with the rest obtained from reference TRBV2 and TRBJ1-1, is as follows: EPEVTQTPSHQVTQMGQEVILRCVPISNHLYFYWYRQILGQKVEFLVSFYNNEISEKSEIFDDQFSVERPDGSNFTLKIRSTKLEDSAMYFCASNGQTGHTEAFFGQGTRLTVV.

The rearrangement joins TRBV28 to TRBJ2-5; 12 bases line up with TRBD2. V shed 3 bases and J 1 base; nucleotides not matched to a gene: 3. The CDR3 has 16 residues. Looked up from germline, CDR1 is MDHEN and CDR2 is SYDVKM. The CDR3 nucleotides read TGTGCCAGCAGTTTGGGACTAGCGGGCAGCCAAGAGACCCAGTACTTC. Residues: CASSLGLAGSQETQYF.

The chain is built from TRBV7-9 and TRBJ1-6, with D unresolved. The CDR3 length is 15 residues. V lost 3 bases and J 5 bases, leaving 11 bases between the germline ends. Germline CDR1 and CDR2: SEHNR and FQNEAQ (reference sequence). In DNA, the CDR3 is TGTGCCAGCAGCTTGAGTAACACGGATAATTCACCCCTCCACTTT. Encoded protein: CASSLSNTDNSPLHF.

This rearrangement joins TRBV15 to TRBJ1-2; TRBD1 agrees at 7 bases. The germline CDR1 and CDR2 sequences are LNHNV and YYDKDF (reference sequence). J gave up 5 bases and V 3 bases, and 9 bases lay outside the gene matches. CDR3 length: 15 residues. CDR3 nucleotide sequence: TGTGCCACCAGCAGTTTGACAGGGTACGGGTATGGCTACACCTTC. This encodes CATSSLTGYGYGYTF.

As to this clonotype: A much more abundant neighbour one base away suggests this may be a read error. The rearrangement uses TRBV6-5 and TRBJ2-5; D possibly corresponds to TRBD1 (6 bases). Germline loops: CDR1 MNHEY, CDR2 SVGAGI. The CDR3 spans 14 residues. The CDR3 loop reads CTSRGDRRAETQYF. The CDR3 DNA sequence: TGTACCAGCAGGGGTGACCGGCGGGCGGAGACCCAGTACTTC.